The subject of this entry is one T cell receptor (beta chain). The antigen is unknown. One junction end does not reproduce the germline sequence, and a read error may be involved. The data are from a study of tumor-infiltrating lymphocytes in primary liver carcinoma. Overall study: The yield of productive TCRbeta reads per sample was roughly 3.5 to 7.13 million and was similar across tissue types.

The study co-extracted DNA and RNA from around 20-30 mg of unsorted bulk tissue. Study findings and constraints: Whereas tumor region pairs overlapped more, tumor-adjacent and tumor-blood pairs overlapped less.

TCR beta cDNA was reverse-transcribed from roughly 520 ng of total RNA. The reaction used a constant-region primer and ProtoScript II reverse transcriptase. What produced the TCR beta libraries was three nested multiplex PCR rounds using slightly modified ARM-PCR. Two initial PCR rounds of about 11 cycles each paired TRBV1-TRBV30 forward primers with a C-beta reverse primer. A single record per CDR3 protein comes from TCRdb applying MiXCR to the multiplex PCR reads. The sample yields about 44,000 distinct CDR3 sequences, more than 70% seen once. Germline lookup yields CDR1 MDHEN and CDR2 SYDVKM. This CDR3 contains 15 residues.

This chain links TRBV28 with TRBJ2-1; possibly TRBD2 for D (5 bases). The sequenced sample consisted of tumor-adjacent normal liver tissue. This TCR came from a woman in her thirties with primary liver carcinoma and hepatitis B virus infection. CDR3 bases: TGTGCCAACAGTTCCCGGGGAAGCTCCTACAATGAGCAGCTCTTC. It is translated as CANSSRGSSYNEQLF.